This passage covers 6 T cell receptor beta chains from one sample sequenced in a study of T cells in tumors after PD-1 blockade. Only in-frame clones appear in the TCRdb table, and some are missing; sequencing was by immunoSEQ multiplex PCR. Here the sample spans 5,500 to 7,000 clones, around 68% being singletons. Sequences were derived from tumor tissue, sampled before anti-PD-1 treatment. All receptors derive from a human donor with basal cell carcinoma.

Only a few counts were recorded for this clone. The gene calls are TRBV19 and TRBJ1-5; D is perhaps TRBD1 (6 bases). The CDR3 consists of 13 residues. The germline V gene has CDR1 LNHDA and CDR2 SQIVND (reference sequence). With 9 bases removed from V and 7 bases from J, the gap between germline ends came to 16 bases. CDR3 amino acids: CASRTDIRQPQHF. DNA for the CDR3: TGTGCCAGCAGGACAGATATCAGGCAGCCCCAGCATTTT. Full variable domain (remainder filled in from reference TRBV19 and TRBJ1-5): DGGITQSPKYLFRKEGQNVTLSCEQNLNHDAMYWYRQDPGQGLRLIYYSQIVNDFQKGDIAEGYSVSREKKESFPLTVTSAQKNPTAFYLCASRTDIRQPQHFGDGTRLSIL.

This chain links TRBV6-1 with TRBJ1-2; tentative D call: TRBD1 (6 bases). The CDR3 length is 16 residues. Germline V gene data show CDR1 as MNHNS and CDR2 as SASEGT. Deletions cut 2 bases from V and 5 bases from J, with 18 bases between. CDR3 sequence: CASSEKVGGGVYGYTF. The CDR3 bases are TGTGCCAGCAGTGAAAAAGTGGGGGGCGGGGTGTATGGCTACACCTTC.

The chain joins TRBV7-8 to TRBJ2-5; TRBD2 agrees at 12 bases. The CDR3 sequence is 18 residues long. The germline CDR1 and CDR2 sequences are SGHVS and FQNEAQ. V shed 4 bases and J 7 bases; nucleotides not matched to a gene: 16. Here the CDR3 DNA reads TGTGCCAGCAGCTATTCCGGGACTAGCGGGCGGGGCAGCACGACCCAGTACTTC. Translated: CASSYSGTSGRGSTTQYF.

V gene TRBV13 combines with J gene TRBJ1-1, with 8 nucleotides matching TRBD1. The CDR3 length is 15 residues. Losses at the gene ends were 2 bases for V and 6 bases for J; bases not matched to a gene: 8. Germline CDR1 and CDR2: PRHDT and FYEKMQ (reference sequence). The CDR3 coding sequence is TGTGCCAGCAGCTTACGTCAGCGCAGGGGGCCTGAAGCTTTCTTT. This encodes CASSLRQRRGPEAFF.

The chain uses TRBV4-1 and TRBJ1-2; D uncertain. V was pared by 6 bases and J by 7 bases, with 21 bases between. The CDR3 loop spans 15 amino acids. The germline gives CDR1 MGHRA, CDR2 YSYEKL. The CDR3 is CASSPSSAGTGGYTF. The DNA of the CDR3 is TGCGCCAGCAGTCCTTCTTCTGCGGGAACTGGTGGCTACACCTTC.

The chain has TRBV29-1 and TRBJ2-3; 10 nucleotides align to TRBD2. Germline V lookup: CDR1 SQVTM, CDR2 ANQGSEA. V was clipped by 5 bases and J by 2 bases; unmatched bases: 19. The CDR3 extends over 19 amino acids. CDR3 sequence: CSVRLPSGGPNKNTDTQYF. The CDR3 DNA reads TGCAGCGTTAGGCTTCCTAGCGGGGGCCCAAATAAGAACACAGATACGCAGTATTTT.